A selection of T cell receptor beta chains follows, all from one sample in a study of T-cell reconstitution after alpha-beta-depleted transplantation in children. MiXCR, run by TCRdb on the PCR reads, gives a single entry per CDR3 protein. Here the sample spans about 200,000 distinct CDR3 sequences, around 9.2% being singletons. The sequencing here drew on PBMCs, mostly from graft donor cells, taken 360 days after TCRalphabeta/CD19-depleted stem cell transplant. The receptors here all came from a male patient between 2 and 15 years old who had a stem cell transplant for acute myeloid leukemia, so the T cells may come from the graft donor. CDR3s include the opening cysteine and the closing phenylalanine or tryptophan. The order of the fields is CDR3 DNA, CDR3 protein, V gene, J gene, clone size, D gene. The D gene is left open where the match is weak. Clone size appears in some rows only: once, few, many, or a class for an expanded clone.

CDR3nt: TGTGCCAGCAGTGAGGTTTCTAGCGGGGGGATAGATACGCAGTATTTT
CDR3aa: CASSEVSSGGIDTQYF
v_gene: TRBV2
j_gene: TRBJ2-3
abundance: NA
d_gene: TRBD2

CDR3nt: TGCGCCAGCAGCCCGACCAGCGGGACCGACAATGAGCAGTTCTTC
CDR3aa: CASSPTSGTDNEQFF
v_gene: TRBV5-1
j_gene: TRBJ2-1
abundance: few
d_gene: TRBD2

CDR3nt: TGCGCCAGCAGCCGGACAGGGGGGCTCGAGCAGTACTTC
CDR3aa: CASSRTGGLEQYF
v_gene: TRBV5-1
j_gene: TRBJ2-7
abundance: NA
d_gene: TRBD1

CDR3nt: TGTGCCAGCAGTTGGGATAATGAAAAACTGTTTTTT
CDR3aa: CASSWDNEKLFF
v_gene: TRBV12-3/TRBV12-4
j_gene: TRBJ1-4
abundance: few
d_gene: NA

CDR3nt: TGCGCCAGCAGCCAAGATAACCAAAGGTACGAGCAGTACTTC
CDR3aa: CASSQDNQRYEQYF
v_gene: TRBV4-3
j_gene: TRBJ2-7
abundance: many
d_gene: NA

CDR3nt: TGTGCCACCAGTTCCCACTTCAATGAGCAGTTCTTC
CDR3aa: CATSSHFNEQFF
v_gene: TRBV24-1
j_gene: TRBJ2-1
abundance: NA
d_gene: NA

CDR3nt: TGCAGTGCTACCAGACTAGCGGGGGAGCAGTTCTTC
CDR3aa: CSATRLAGEQFF
v_gene: TRBV20-1
j_gene: TRBJ2-1
abundance: many
d_gene: TRBD2

CDR3nt: TGTGCCAGCAGCTTAGAACTAGGGACTAGCGTCTCGTATGAGCAGTTCTTC
CDR3aa: CASSLELGTSVSYEQFF
v_gene: TRBV11-2
j_gene: TRBJ2-1
abundance: few
d_gene: TRBD2

CDR3nt: TGTGCCAGCAGCGTGAGAGGGTCTAACACTGAAGCTTTCTTT
CDR3aa: CASSVRGSNTEAFF
v_gene: TRBV9
j_gene: TRBJ1-1
abundance: many
d_gene: NA

CDR3nt: TGTGCCATCAGTGGCTTATCAGGGGGCGAAGGCTACACCTTC
CDR3aa: CAISGLSGGEGYTF
v_gene: TRBV10-3
j_gene: TRBJ1-2
abundance: many
d_gene: TRBD1